This T cell receptor beta chain was captured in a study of T cells in Graves' hyperthyroidism and ophthalmopathy (dated by TCRdb to 2018 to 2020). About the full investigation: Peripheral blood samples were taken at the time of initial diagnosis, prior to any treatment. TCR V-J signatures able to tell the groups apart were searched for in a discovery cohort of 90 to 100 patients, of whom 43 had Graves' ophthalmopathy and roughly 59 had stable Graves' hyperthyroidism. Whether ophthalmopathy could be predicted prospectively was tested in an independent validation cohort made up of roughly 19 hyperthyroidism patients plus 17 patients who later progressed to ophthalmopathy. For training and testing, the 100 or so patients in the discovery cohort were randomly divided in a 7:3 ratio. In roughly six Graves' hyperthyroidism patients, the study also compared T-cell repertoires from thyroid tissue with T-cell repertoires from blood. After sampling, hyperthyroidism patients received methimazole starting at 30 mg daily, and ophthalmopathy patients received high-dose intravenous methylprednisolone. The paper reports TCR Vbeta CDR3 sequencing of some 140 peripheral blood samples: approximately 43 ophthalmopathy, under 85 hyperthyroidism and about 17 progressor patients.

Moderately to severely active disease, a Clinical Activity Score of at least 3, a NOSPECS grade of at least 4, and a duration under 3 months were present in ophthalmopathy patients. Any patient with an uncontrolled infection, another autoimmune disease, pregnancy or lactation was excluded. Diagnoses were based on clinical symptoms, serum thyroxine and TRAb, thyroid ultrasound and orbital computed tomography. PBMCs were isolated from 8 to 10 ml of fresh peripheral blood by Ficoll-Paque density gradient centrifugation. Trizol reagent was used to extract total RNA, and RNA quality was then checked on an Agilent 2100 Bioanalyzer. The cysteine opens and the phenylalanine closes a CDR3 of 13 amino acids. Here the CDR3 DNA is all that survives: 39 bases in frame from base 1. The germline V gene encodes CDR1 DFQATT and CDR2 SNEGSKA (reference sequence). Germline trimming amounts to 7 bases on V and 1 base on J, with 4 as the count of junction bases outside the gene matches.

The TCR beta CDR3 regions were amplified from RNA transcripts. For the first round of RT-PCR on the TCR CDR3, the HTBI primer set was used together with the Qiagen OneStep RT-PCR kit. A second multiplex PCR round built the libraries, followed by size selection and purification. Paired-end sequencing of the libraries was performed with 100 bp reads on an Illumina HiSeq2000. The study's own analysis went as follows. SOAPnuke was used to process the raw data, throwing out any read that contained adapters or uncalled bases, had a mean Phred below 15, or lacked an exact constant-primer or identifier match. COPE v1.2.5 was used to merge high-quality paired reads, and clonotypes were defined as unique nucleotide sequences. Clonotypes were aligned to IMGT TRBV, TRBD and TRBJ reference segments using MiTCR v1.1. Only V-J combinations with frequency above 0.0001, covering approximately 99% of repertoires, were analysed. The TCS score was defined as F50 (clonal expansion) divided by E x V (chaos), with BLOSUM62-based TCRdist calculated between CDR3 peptides within each V-J. Welch's t-statistics and random forest reduced roughly 540 V-J features to around 14, which were used in a naive Bayes classifier (R e1071). The public sequencing data were trimmed at Q25 with fastp and processed into clonotypes with MiXCR by TCRdb, which kept only in-frame beta chains. Each CDR3 protein gets just one entry, which takes the most common genes and DNA from the rows behind it. In this record, the V and J calls reflect TCRdb's handling and not the investigators' own analysis. The sample has about 600,000 distinct CDR3 sequences on record, roughly 16% of them singletons. Jointly, the top ten make up more than 3% of the sample.

As concerns this clonotype: Its antigen specificity is not known. The sample holds no much larger clone one base away, and base qualities are not on file.

The paper's findings and limits, for the study overall: During validation, the model predicted progression to ophthalmopathy a median of roughly six months ahead of onset, with approximately 71% sensitivity and 72.22% specificity. Blood samples also contained most of the expanded thyroid clonotypes (frequency above 0.001), which suggests that blood repertoires may reflect thyroid immune responses. Sample size was not statistically predetermined, and blinding of investigators to group allocation was not performed. A 13 V-J signature model separated ophthalmopathy from stable hyperthyroidism, with just over 85% sensitivity and approximately 81% specificity in cross-validation and 80%/75% in testing.

The TCR was taken from a woman aged 40 to 50 with Graves' ophthalmopathy. Here the chain combines TRBV20-1 and TRBJ2-7; the central 10 bases match TRBD1. Source material: blood. The sequenced DNA: TGCAGTGTCCCGGGACAGGGGTCCTACGAGCAGTACTTC. This gives the protein CSVPGQGSYEQYF.